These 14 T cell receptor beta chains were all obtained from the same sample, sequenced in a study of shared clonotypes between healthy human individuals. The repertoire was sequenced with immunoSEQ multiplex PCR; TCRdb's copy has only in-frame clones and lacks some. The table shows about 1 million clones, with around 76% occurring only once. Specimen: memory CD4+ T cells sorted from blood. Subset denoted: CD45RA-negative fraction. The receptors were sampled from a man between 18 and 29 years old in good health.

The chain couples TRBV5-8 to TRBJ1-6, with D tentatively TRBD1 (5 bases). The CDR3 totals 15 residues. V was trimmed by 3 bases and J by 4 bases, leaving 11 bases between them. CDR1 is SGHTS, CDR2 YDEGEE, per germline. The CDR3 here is CASSSGGPYNSPLHF. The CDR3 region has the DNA TGTGCCAGCAGCTCCGGGGGACCGTATAATTCACCCCTCCACTTT. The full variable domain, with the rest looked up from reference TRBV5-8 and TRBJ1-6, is EAGVTQSPTHLIKTRGQQATLRCSPISGHTSVYWYQQALGLGLQFLLWYDEGEERNRGNFPPRFSGRQFPNYSSELNVNALELEDSALYLCASSSGGPYNSPLHFGNGTRLTVT.

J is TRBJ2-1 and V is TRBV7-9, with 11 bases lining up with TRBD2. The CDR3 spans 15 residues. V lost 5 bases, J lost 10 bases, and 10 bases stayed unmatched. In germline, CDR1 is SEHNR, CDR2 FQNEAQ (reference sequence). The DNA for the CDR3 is TGTGCCAGCAGCGTACTAGCGGGAGTGGTCGGGGAGCAGTTCTTC. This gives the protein CASSVLAGVVGEQFF.

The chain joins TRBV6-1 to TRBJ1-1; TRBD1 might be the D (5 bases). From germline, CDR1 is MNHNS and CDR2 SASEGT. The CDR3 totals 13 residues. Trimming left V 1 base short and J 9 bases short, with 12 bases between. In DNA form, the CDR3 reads TGTGCCAGCAGTGAAGGGTGGGCAGGGAAAGCTTTCTTT. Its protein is CASSEGWAGKAFF.

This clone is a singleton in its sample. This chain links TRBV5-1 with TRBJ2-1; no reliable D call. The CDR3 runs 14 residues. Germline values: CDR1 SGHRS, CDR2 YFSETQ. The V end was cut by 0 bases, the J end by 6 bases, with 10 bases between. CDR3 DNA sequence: TGCGCCAGCAGCTTGGGACCAAGCGCCAATGAGCAGTTCTTC. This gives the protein CASSLGPSANEQFF.

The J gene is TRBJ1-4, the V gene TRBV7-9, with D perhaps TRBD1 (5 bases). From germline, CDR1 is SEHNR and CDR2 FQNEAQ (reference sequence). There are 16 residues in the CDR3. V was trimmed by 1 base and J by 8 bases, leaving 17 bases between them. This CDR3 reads CASSLDVGRGREKLFF. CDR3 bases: TGTGCCAGCAGCTTAGACGTCGGTAGGGGTCGGGAAAAACTGTTTTTT.

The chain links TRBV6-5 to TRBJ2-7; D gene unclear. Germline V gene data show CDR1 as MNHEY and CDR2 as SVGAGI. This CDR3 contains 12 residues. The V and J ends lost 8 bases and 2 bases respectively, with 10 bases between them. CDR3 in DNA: TGTGCCAGCGGAAGACAAGCCTACGAGCAGTACTTC. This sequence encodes CASGRQAYEQYF.

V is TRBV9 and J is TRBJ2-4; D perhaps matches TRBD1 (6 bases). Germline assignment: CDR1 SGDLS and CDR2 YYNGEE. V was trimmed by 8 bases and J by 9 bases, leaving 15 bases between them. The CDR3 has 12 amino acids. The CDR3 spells CASSGALGIQYF. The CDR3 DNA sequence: TGTGCCAGTTCAGGGGCCCTAGGCATTCAGTACTTC.

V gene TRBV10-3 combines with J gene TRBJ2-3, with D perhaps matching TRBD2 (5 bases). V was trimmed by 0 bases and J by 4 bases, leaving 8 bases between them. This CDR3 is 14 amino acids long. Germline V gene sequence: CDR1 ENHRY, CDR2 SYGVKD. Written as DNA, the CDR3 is TGTGCCATCAGTGAGTCCATGGGAGCAGATACGCAGTATTTT. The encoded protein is CAISESMGADTQYF.

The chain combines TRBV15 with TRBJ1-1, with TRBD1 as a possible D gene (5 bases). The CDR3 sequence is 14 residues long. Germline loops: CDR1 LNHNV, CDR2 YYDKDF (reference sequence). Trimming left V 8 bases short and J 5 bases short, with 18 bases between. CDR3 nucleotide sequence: TGTGCCACCGTCGGAGGGGCTCTCCAAACTGAAGCTTTCTTT. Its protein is CATVGGALQTEAFF.

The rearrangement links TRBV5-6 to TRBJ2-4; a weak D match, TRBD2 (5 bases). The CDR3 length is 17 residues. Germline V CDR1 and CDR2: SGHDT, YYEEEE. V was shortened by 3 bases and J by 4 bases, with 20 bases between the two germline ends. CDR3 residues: CASSSRSTGILKNIQYF. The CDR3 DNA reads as TGTGCCAGCAGCTCCCGCTCGACCGGGATACTAAAAAACATTCAGTACTTC. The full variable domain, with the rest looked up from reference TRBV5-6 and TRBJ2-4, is DAGVTQSPTHLIKTRGQQVTLRCSPKSGHDTVSWYQQALGQGPQFIFQYYEEEERQRGNFPDRFSGHQFPNYSSELNVNALLLGDSALYLCASSSRSTGILKNIQYFGAGTRLSVL.

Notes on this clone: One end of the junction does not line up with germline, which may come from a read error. This chain's CDR3 is CASSFGTGLGRDDKLFF. The CDR3, as DNA: TGCGCCAGCAGCTTCGGGACAGGCCTCGGGAGGGATGATAAACTGTTTTTT. The rearrangement joins TRBV5-1 to TRBJ1-4, with TRBD1 matching over 8 bases. The CDR3 runs to 17 residues. Looked up from germline, CDR1 is SGHRS and CDR2 is YFSETQ.

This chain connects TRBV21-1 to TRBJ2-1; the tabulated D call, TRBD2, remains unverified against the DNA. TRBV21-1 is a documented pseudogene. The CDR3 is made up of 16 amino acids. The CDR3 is CASSPGGGKVYNEQFF. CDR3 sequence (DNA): TGTGCCAGCAGCCCCGGGGGGGGGAAAGTCTACAATGAGCAGTTCTTC.

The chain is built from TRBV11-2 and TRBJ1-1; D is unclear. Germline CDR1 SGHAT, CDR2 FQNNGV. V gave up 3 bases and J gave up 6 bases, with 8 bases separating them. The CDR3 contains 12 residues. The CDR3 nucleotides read TGTGCCAGCAGCTTCCTCATTCCTGAAGCTTTCTTT. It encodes CASSFLIPEAFF.

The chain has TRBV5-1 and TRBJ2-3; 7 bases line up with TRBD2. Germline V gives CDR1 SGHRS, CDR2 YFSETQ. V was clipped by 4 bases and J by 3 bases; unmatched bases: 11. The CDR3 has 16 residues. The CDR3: CASSARPSGGTDTQYF. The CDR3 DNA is TGCGCCAGCAGCGCCCGCCCTAGCGGTGGGACAGATACGCAGTATTTT.